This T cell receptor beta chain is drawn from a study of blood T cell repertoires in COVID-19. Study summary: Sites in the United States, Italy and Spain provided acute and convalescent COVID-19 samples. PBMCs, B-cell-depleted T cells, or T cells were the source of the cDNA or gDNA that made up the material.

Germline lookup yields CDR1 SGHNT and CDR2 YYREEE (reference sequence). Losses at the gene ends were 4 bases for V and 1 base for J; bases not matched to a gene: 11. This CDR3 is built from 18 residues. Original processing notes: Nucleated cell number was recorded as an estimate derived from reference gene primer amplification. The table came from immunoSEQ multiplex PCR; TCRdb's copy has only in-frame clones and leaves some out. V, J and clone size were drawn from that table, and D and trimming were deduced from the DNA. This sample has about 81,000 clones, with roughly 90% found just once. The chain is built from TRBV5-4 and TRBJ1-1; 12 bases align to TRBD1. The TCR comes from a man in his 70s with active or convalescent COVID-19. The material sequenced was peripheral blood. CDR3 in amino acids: CASSGGPGQGARNTEAFF. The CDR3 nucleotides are TGTGCCAGCAGCGGGGGTCCGGGACAGGGGGCGCGGAACACTGAAGCTTTCTTT.